This T cell receptor (beta chain) stems from a study of CD8 T cells in ankylosing spondylitis. TCRdb processed the 5' RACE reads anew with MiXCR; each CDR3 protein has one entry. The sample contains about 220,000 distinct CDR3 sequences, under 30% of which appear only once. The sequence was collected from a male donor with ankylosing spondylitis or in good health (not recorded which). The specimen sequenced was blood, either unsorted or a sorted T cell fraction (not recorded which).

This CDR3 is CATSATGAGNTIYF. CDR3 nucleotide sequence: TGTGCCACCAGTGCTACAGGGGCTGGAAACACCATATATTTT. J is TRBJ1-3 and V is TRBV24-1; 7 bases match TRBD1. Germline V gives CDR1 KGHDR, CDR2 SFDVKD. This CDR3 has 14 residues. The V gene end was trimmed by 5 bases and the J gene end by 2 bases; junction bases not matched to a gene: 2.